One and the same sample provided the 14 T cell receptor beta chains below, sequenced in a study of cytomegalovirus exposure and HLA in healthy donors. Primers included in the PCR were 60 Vbeta and 13 Jbeta primers. Clones were read by immunoSEQ multiplex PCR, and TCRdb kept only the in-frame ones, dropping some. The sample table sets out approximately 130,000 clones. The sample taken for sequencing was PBMCs. Receptor source: a woman aged 60-75 years in good health and CMV-seronegative.

The chain is built from TRBV30 and TRBJ2-1, with D maybe TRBD2 (6 bases). Germline-derived CDR1 and CDR2 are GTSNPN and SVGIG (reference sequence). The length of the CDR3 is 16 residues. The ends were cut back, 4 bases at V and 1 base at J, with 17 bases in the middle. This CDR3 is CAWINFGTPSYNEQFF. The CDR3 DNA reads TGTGCCTGGATCAACTTCGGGACTCCGTCCTACAATGAGCAGTTCTTC.

The gene calls are TRBV7-8 and TRBJ2-4; 8 bases fit TRBD2. The V gene end was trimmed by 5 bases and the J gene end by 0 bases; junction bases not matched to a gene: 12. The CDR3 sequence is 18 residues long. CDR1 and CDR2 from the germline V gene are SGHVS and FQNEAQ. CDR3 nucleotides: TGTGCCAGCAGCCTCGACCCTCGGGGGGGATTAGCCAAAAACATTCAGTACTTC. The encoded protein is CASSLDPRGGLAKNIQYF. The whole variable domain, filled in from reference TRBV7-8 and TRBJ2-4, reads GAGVSQSPRYKVAKRGQDVALRCDPISGHVSLFWYQQALGQGPEFLTYFQNEAQLDKSGLPSDRFFAERPEGSVSTLKIQRTQQEDSAVYLCASSLDPRGGLAKNIQYFGAGTRLSVL.

CDR3 residues: CASSLLTAGEFQETQYF. CDR3 nucleotides: TGTGCCAGCAGCTTATTAACGGCGGGGGAGTTCCAAGAGACCCAGTACTTC. J is TRBJ2-5 and V is TRBV7-9, with 7 bases matching TRBD2. Trimming cost V 2 bases and J 1 base; bases outside gene matches: 10. Germline assignment: CDR1 SEHNR and CDR2 FQNEAQ (reference sequence). The CDR3 has 17 amino acids.

The V gene is TRBV19, the J gene TRBJ1-5; the D gene is possibly TRBD1 (6 bases). Germline V lookup: CDR1 LNHDA, CDR2 SQIVND (reference sequence). V was pared by 10 bases and J by 5 bases, with 18 bases between. The CDR3 spans 14 residues. The CDR3 loop reads CAISGGGGYQPQHF. CDR3 bases: TGTGCCATCTCGGGGGGGGGCGGGTATCAGCCCCAGCATTTT.

The V call is TRBV12-5, the J call TRBJ2-5; D may be TRBD2 (6 bases). The CDR3 contains 16 residues. V was trimmed by 5 bases and J by 5 bases, leaving 21 bases between them. The V gene's germline CDR1 is LGHNT and CDR2 FRNRAP. This CDR3 reads CASGPLPTSTGETQYF. The CDR3 nucleotides are TGTGCTAGTGGTCCCCTTCCGACTAGTACTGGGGAGACCCAGTACTTC.

This chain links TRBV9 with TRBJ2-3; TRBD1 matches at 7 bases. Germline V lookup: CDR1 SGDLS, CDR2 YYNGEE. V was pared by 4 bases and J by 0 bases, with 5 bases of the junction left unmatched. The CDR3 covers 15 residues. Here the CDR3 DNA reads TGTGCCAGCAGCTCTCGGACAGGCAGCACAGATACGCAGTATTTT. Translated, it gives CASSSRTGSTDTQYF.

This chain links TRBV7-9 with TRBJ2-1; 8 nucleotides agree with TRBD1. Germline-derived CDR1 and CDR2 are SEHNR and FQNEAQ (reference sequence). The V and J ends lost 7 bases and 15 bases, in that order; junction bases with no gene match: 14. CDR3 size: 13 residues. In DNA form, the CDR3 reads TGTGCCAGCAACCAGCCGGGACAGGCCATTGGGTTCTTC. Encoded protein: CASNQPGQAIGFF. Supplemented by reference TRBV7-9 and TRBJ2-1, the full variable domain reads DTGVSQNPRHKITKRGQNVTFRCDPISEHNRLYWYRQTLGQGPEFLTYFQNEAQLEKSRLLSDRFSAERPKGSFSTLEIQRTEQGDSAMYLCASNQPGQAIGFFGPGTRLTVL.

The chain uses TRBV5-6 and TRBJ1-2, with 7 bases fitting TRBD1. From germline, CDR1 is SGHDT and CDR2 YYEEEE. V was pared by 2 bases and J by 8 bases, with 9 bases of the junction left unmatched. This CDR3 spans 14 amino acids. The CDR3 sequence is CASSFTGTAAGYTF. CDR3 DNA: TGTGCCAGCAGCTTTACCGGGACAGCAGCGGGCTACACCTTC.

CDR3 in DNA: TGTGCCAGCAGCAAAGGGGCAGATACGCAGTATTTT. This gives the protein CASSKGADTQYF. The V and J genes are TRBV7-8 and TRBJ2-3; tentatively, D is TRBD1 (5 bases). This CDR3 comprises 12 residues. Germline V lookup: CDR1 SGHVS, CDR2 FQNEAQ. V lost 5 bases to trimming and J lost 4 bases, with 7 bases between them.

The gene calls are TRBV6-5 and TRBJ2-7; tentatively, D is TRBD1 (6 bases). This CDR3 comprises 16 residues. CDR1 and CDR2 from the germline V gene are MNHEY and SVGAGI. Deletions cut 0 bases from V and 2 bases from J, with 14 bases between. CDR3 in amino acids: CASSYSILGGTYEQYF. As DNA, the CDR3 is TGTGCCAGCAGTTACTCGATCCTAGGGGGTACCTACGAGCAGTACTTC.

The chain combines TRBV19 with TRBJ1-6; the D gene is possibly TRBD1 (6 bases). The CDR3 totals 14 residues. Germline V gene sequence: CDR1 LNHDA, CDR2 SQIVND (reference sequence). V was pared by 5 bases and J by 4 bases, with 9 bases between. The CDR3 reads CASSPGAYNSPLHF. The DNA for the CDR3 is TGTGCCAGTAGTCCAGGGGCTTATAATTCACCCCTCCACTTT. The variable domain in full, with the rest retrieved from reference TRBV19 and TRBJ1-6, is DGGITQSPKYLFRKEGQNVTLSCEQNLNHDAMYWYRQDPGQGLRLIYYSQIVNDFQKGDIAEGYSVSREKKESFPLTVTSAQKNPTAFYLCASSPGAYNSPLHFGNGTRLTVT.

Concerning this clone itself: Mismatch with germline at one junction end may stem from a read error. The V and J genes are TRBV7-7 and TRBJ2-5; D gene uncertain. The V gene's germline CDR1 is SSHAT and CDR2 FNYEAQ (reference sequence). CDR3 length equals 15 residues. This CDR3 is CASSSGRHFQETQYF. The CDR3, as DNA: TGTGCTAGCAGCTCCGGTCGACATTTCCAAGAGACCCAGTACTTC.

The V call is TRBV28, the J call TRBJ1-1; 10 nucleotides line up with TRBD1. CDR3 length equals 14 residues. From germline, CDR1 is MDHEN and CDR2 SYDVKM. The V and J ends lost 7 bases and 5 bases, in that order; junction bases with no gene match: 7. As DNA, the CDR3 is TGTGCCAGCACCAGGGGACAGGGGATTACTGAAGCTTTCTTT. Protein product: CASTRGQGITEAFF.

The chain is built from TRBV30 and TRBJ2-7; no reliable D call. The CDR3 is 13 amino acids. Trimming removed 6 bases at V and 6 bases at J, with 18 bases between. The germline V gene has CDR1 GTSNPN and CDR2 SVGIG (reference sequence). CDR3 in amino acids: CACYPEASREQYF. The CDR3 DNA reads as TGTGCCTGCTACCCCGAGGCTTCTCGCGAGCAGTACTTC.